This TCR beta chain was captured by sequencing in a study of blood T cell repertoires in COVID-19. From germline, CDR1 is LNHDA and CDR2 SQIVND (reference sequence). V shed 11 bases, J shed 7 bases, and the junction held 11 bases outside the gene matches. The CDR3 contains 13 residues. The data were produced by immunoSEQ multiplex PCR, yet TCRdb's version contains in-frame clones alone and is incomplete. The data show approximately 6,000 clones, approximately 87% seen once. The chain employs TRBV19 and TRBJ2-1; 7 bases are shared with TRBD2. The material sequenced was peripheral blood. This clonotype was obtained from a human donor in a cohort sampled during active COVID-19. The CDR3 DNA reads as TGTGCCTCTCGGGAGCGGGGATCGAATGAGCAGTTCTTC. It is translated as CASRERGSNEQFF.